A selection of T cell receptor beta chains follows, all from one sample in a study of blood T cell repertoires in COVID-19. Some clones are missing from TCRdb's copy, which holds only in-frame ones; the method was immunoSEQ multiplex PCR. In the table there are around 290,000 clones, 88% of which are singletons. Sequencing was carried out using PBMCs or T cells enriched from blood (not recorded which). These receptors all stem from a woman aged 25 to 39 who had recovered from COVID-19. CDR3s include the opening cysteine and the closing phenylalanine or tryptophan. A D gene is named only where the DNA matches it firmly. The listing skips clone size in some rows; elsewhere it reads once, few, many or a size class.

cdr3_aa: CASSFAGGTVANYGYTF
cdr3_nt: TGTGCCAGCAGTTTCGCGGGGGGGACAGTGGCTAACTATGGCTACACCTTC
clone_size: .
d_call: TRBD1
cdr3_length: 17
v_call: TRBV28
j_call: TRBJ1-2

cdr3_aa: CASSPMDSENEKLFF
cdr3_nt: TGTGCCAGCAGTCCGATGGACAGCGAAAATGAAAAACTGTTTTTT
clone_size: .
d_call: .
cdr3_length: 15
v_call: TRBV28
j_call: TRBJ1-4

cdr3_aa: CASSYSMLQGQETQYF
cdr3_nt: TGTGCCAGCAGTTACTCGATGTTACAGGGTCAAGAGACCCAGTACTTC
clone_size: .
d_call: .
cdr3_length: 16
v_call: TRBV6-6
j_call: TRBJ2-5

cdr3_aa: CASSPVGGLGDEQYF
cdr3_nt: TGTGCCAGCAGCCCCGTGGGGGGGCTCGGGGACGAGCAGTACTTC
clone_size: .
d_call: .
cdr3_length: 15
v_call: TRBV7-3
j_call: TRBJ2-7

cdr3_aa: CASSPAVAGGLETQYF
cdr3_nt: TGTGCCAGCAGCCCTGCTGTAGCGGGAGGGTTGGAGACCCAGTACTTC
clone_size: once
d_call: TRBD2
cdr3_length: 16
v_call: TRBV9
j_call: TRBJ2-5

cdr3_aa: CASSLTWTPAGFYEQYF
cdr3_nt: TGTGCCAGCAGCTTAACCTGGACCCCAGCGGGATTCTACGAGCAGTACTTC
clone_size: .
d_call: TRBD2
cdr3_length: 17
v_call: TRBV11-2
j_call: TRBJ2-7

cdr3_aa: CASRKLLASGRAGSPGQFF
cdr3_nt: TGTGCCAGCAGGAAACTTCTGGCTAGCGGGAGGGCCGGTTCGCCTGGGCAGTTCTTC
clone_size: once
d_call: TRBD2
cdr3_length: 19
v_call: TRBV27
j_call: TRBJ2-1

cdr3_aa: CASSETGGDSPLHF
cdr3_nt: TGTGCCAGCAGCGAAACAGGGGGGGATTCACCCCTCCACTTT
clone_size: .
d_call: TRBD1
cdr3_length: 14
v_call: TRBV7-8
j_call: TRBJ1-6

cdr3_aa: CATSVTGAYGYTF
cdr3_nt: TGTGCCACCAGTGTTACAGGGGCCTATGGCTACACCTTC
clone_size: .
d_call: TRBD1
cdr3_length: 13
v_call: TRBV24-1
j_call: TRBJ1-2

cdr3_aa: CASFSTSDRTNLATGELFF
cdr3_nt: TGCGCCAGTTTTTCCACCTCGGACAGGACAAACTTAGCGACCGGGGAGCTGTTTTTT
clone_size: .
d_call: TRBD1
cdr3_length: 19
v_call: TRBV5-1
j_call: TRBJ2-2

cdr3_aa: CASSVGGAEDTQYF
cdr3_nt: TGCGCCAGCAGCGTAGGGGGCGCGGAAGATACGCAGTATTTT
clone_size: .
d_call: TRBD1
cdr3_length: 14
v_call: TRBV5-1
j_call: TRBJ2-3

cdr3_aa: CASSNAGSYEQYF
cdr3_nt: TGTGCCAGCAGTAATGCTGGTAGCTACGAGCAGTACTTC
clone_size: .
d_call: .
cdr3_length: 13
v_call: TRBV6-5
j_call: TRBJ2-7

cdr3_aa: CASSHSLAVADTQYF
cdr3_nt: TGTGCCAGCAGCCACTCCCTGGCTGTGGCAGATACGCAGTATTTT
clone_size: .
d_call: .
cdr3_length: 15
v_call: TRBV3-1/TRBV3-2
j_call: TRBJ2-3

cdr3_aa: CASSQVWVGRGLPLHF
cdr3_nt: TGCGCCAGCAGCCAAGTATGGGTGGGCCGGGGATTGCCCCTCCACTTT
clone_size: .
d_call: .
cdr3_length: 16
v_call: TRBV4-1
j_call: TRBJ1-6

cdr3_aa: CASIGSRLSGNTIYF
cdr3_nt: TGTGCCAGTATAGGTAGCCGTCTCTCTGGAAACACCATATATTTT
clone_size: .
d_call: .
cdr3_length: 15
v_call: TRBV19
j_call: TRBJ1-3

cdr3_aa: CASSLDRNQPQHF
cdr3_nt: TGTGCCAGCAGCCTCGACAGAAATCAGCCCCAGCATTTT
clone_size: .
d_call: .
cdr3_length: 13
v_call: TRBV5-5
j_call: TRBJ1-5

cdr3_aa: CASSLRQQNEKLFF
cdr3_nt: TGTGCCAGCAGCTTGCGACAGCAAAATGAAAAACTGTTTTTT
clone_size: .
d_call: .
cdr3_length: 14
v_call: TRBV7-9
j_call: TRBJ1-4

cdr3_aa: CATTRDRGPNQPQHF
cdr3_nt: TGTGCCACCACCCGCGACAGGGGCCCCAATCAGCCCCAGCATTTT
clone_size: .
d_call: TRBD1
cdr3_length: 15
v_call: TRBV15
j_call: TRBJ1-5

cdr3_aa: CASSQDPSWGTDTQYF
cdr3_nt: TGTGCCAGCAGCCAAGATCCTAGCTGGGGCACAGATACGCAGTATTTT
clone_size: .
d_call: .
cdr3_length: 16
v_call: TRBV3-1/TRBV3-2
j_call: TRBJ2-3

cdr3_aa: CASSPTPGVLNEQFF
cdr3_nt: TGTGCCAGCAGCCCTACCCCCGGGGTCTTAAATGAGCAGTTCTTC
clone_size: few
d_call: .
cdr3_length: 15
v_call: TRBV3-1/TRBV3-2
j_call: TRBJ2-1

cdr3_aa: CASSQDQAEGRQPQHF
cdr3_nt: TGCGCCAGCAGCCAAGATCAGGCGGAGGGCCGTCAGCCCCAGCATTTT
clone_size: .
d_call: .
cdr3_length: 16
v_call: TRBV4-1
j_call: TRBJ1-5

cdr3_aa: CASSYQKTRSGADTQYF
cdr3_nt: TGCGCCAGCAGCTACCAAAAAACAAGGTCAGGGGCAGATACGCAGTATTTT
clone_size: .
d_call: .
cdr3_length: 17
v_call: TRBV4-1
j_call: TRBJ2-3

cdr3_aa: CASSKAGDREDTQYF
cdr3_nt: TGTGCCAGCAGTAAGGCAGGGGACCGTGAAGATACGCAGTATTTT
clone_size: .
d_call: .
cdr3_length: 15
v_call: TRBV27
j_call: TRBJ2-3

cdr3_aa: CASSLGTLPGTDTQYF
cdr3_nt: TGCGCCAGCAGCTTGGGGACTCTTCCTGGCACAGATACGCAGTATTTT
clone_size: .
d_call: .
cdr3_length: 16
v_call: TRBV5-1
j_call: TRBJ2-3

cdr3_aa: CASSSRTGIVYEQYF
cdr3_nt: TGTGCCAGCAGCTCCAGGACAGGGATTGTCTACGAGCAGTACTTC
clone_size: .
d_call: TRBD1
cdr3_length: 15
v_call: TRBV7-9
j_call: TRBJ2-7

cdr3_aa: CATSRSHSNQPQHF
cdr3_nt: TGTGCCACCAGCAGATCTCACAGTAATCAGCCCCAGCATTTT
clone_size: .
d_call: .
cdr3_length: 14
v_call: TRBV15
j_call: TRBJ1-5

cdr3_aa: CASSQVVNRGNTIYF
cdr3_nt: TGCGCCAGCAGCCAAGTAGTCAACCGTGGAAACACCATATATTTT
clone_size: .
d_call: .
cdr3_length: 15
v_call: TRBV4-1
j_call: TRBJ1-3

cdr3_aa: CASRQGGTNTEAFF
cdr3_nt: TGTGCCAGTAGACAAGGGGGAACGAACACTGAAGCTTTCTTT
clone_size: .
d_call: .
cdr3_length: 14
v_call: TRBV19
j_call: TRBJ1-1

cdr3_aa: CASSQRQGFLTGELFF
cdr3_nt: TGTGCCAGCAGCCAGAGACAGGGATTCCTGACCGGGGAGCTGTTTTTT
clone_size: .
d_call: TRBD1
cdr3_length: 16
v_call: TRBV7-3
j_call: TRBJ2-2

cdr3_aa: CASSLAPARRSYNEQFF
cdr3_nt: TGTGCCAGCAGCTTAGCTCCAGCGAGGCGCTCCTACAATGAGCAGTTCTTC
clone_size: .
d_call: .
cdr3_length: 17
v_call: TRBV7-8
j_call: TRBJ2-1

cdr3_aa: CASSLSGQRPSPLHF
cdr3_nt: TGTGCCAGCAGCTTATCCGGACAGAGACCGTCACCCCTCCACTTT
clone_size: .
d_call: .
cdr3_length: 15
v_call: TRBV7-2
j_call: TRBJ1-6

cdr3_aa: CAISEDRGVTEAFF
cdr3_nt: TGTGCCATCAGTGAGGACAGGGGGGTCACTGAAGCTTTCTTT
clone_size: .
d_call: TRBD1
cdr3_length: 14
v_call: TRBV10-3
j_call: TRBJ1-1

cdr3_aa: CASSHRSGNTIYF
cdr3_nt: TGCGCCAGCAGCCACCGCTCTGGAAACACCATATATTTT
clone_size: few
d_call: .
cdr3_length: 13
v_call: TRBV4-1
j_call: TRBJ1-3

cdr3_aa: CAWARTGPWQPQHF
cdr3_nt: TGTGCCTGGGCTCGGACAGGGCCATGGCAGCCCCAGCATTTT
clone_size: .
d_call: TRBD1
cdr3_length: 14
v_call: TRBV30
j_call: TRBJ1-5